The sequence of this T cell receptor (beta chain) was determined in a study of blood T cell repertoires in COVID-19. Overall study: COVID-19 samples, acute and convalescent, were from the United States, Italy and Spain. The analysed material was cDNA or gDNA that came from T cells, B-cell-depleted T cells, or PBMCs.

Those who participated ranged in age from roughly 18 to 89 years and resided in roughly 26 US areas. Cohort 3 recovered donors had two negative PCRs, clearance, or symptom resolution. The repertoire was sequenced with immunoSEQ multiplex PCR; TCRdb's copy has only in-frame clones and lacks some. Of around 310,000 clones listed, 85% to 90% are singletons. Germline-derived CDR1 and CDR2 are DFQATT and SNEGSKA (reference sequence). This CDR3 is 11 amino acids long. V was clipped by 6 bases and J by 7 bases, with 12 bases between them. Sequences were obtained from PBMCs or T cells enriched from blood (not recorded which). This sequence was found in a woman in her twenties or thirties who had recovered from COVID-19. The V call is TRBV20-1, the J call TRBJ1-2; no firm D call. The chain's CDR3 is CSAAEAAGYTF. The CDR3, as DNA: TGCAGTGCGGCGGAGGCGGCTGGCTACACCTTC.